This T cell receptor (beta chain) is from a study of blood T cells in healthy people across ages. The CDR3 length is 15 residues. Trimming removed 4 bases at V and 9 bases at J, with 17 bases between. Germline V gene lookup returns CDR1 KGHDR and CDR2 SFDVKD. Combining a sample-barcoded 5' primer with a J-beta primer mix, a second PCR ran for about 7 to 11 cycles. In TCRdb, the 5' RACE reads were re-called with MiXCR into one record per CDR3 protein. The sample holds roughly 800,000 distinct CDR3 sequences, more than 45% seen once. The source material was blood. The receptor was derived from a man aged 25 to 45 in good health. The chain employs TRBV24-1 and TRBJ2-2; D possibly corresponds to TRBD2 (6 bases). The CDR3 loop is CATSDTRTTPRELFF. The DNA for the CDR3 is TGTGCCACCAGTGACACCCGGACTACTCCCCGGGAGCTGTTTTTT.